This T cell receptor beta chain comes out of a study of shared clonotypes between healthy human individuals. The study's findings and limits: Relative to their counterparts shared across all four donors, non-shared clonotypes exhibited diminished generation probabilities. Tissue TCR repertoires likely differ from these blood-only repertoires. Among donors, sharing of clonotypes was expected to be affected by sequencing depth.

TCRdb keeps only in-frame clones here, not all; method: immunoSEQ multiplex PCR. The data hold roughly 2.5 million clones, with approximately 90% observed a single time. In regard to this clone: The antigen is undetermined.

Naive CD45RA+ and memory CD45RA-negative subsets were split from CD4+ cells. The CDR3 is 12 residues long. Trimming pared 2 bases from V and 14 bases from J, leaving 13 bases between. Germline V lookup: CDR1 WSHSY, CDR2 SAAADI. The sequence was obtained from a man younger than 30 in good health. The V gene is TRBV10-2, the J gene TRBJ1-5; tentative D call: TRBD1 (6 bases). The sequenced sample was naive CD4+ T cells sorted from blood. Subset: CD45RA+ positively selected. The CDR3 is CASSEPRTDKHF. The DNA for the CDR3 is TGCGCCAGCAGTGAGCCCCGGACAGACAAGCATTTT.